Included here is one T cell receptor beta chain sequence, with context. The sample contains more than one DNA sequence encoding this CDR3. The data derive from a study of blood T cell repertoires in COVID-19. About the study: The United States, Italy and Spain supplied acute and convalescent COVID-19 samples.

Per the study methods: From reference gene primer amplification, estimates of nucleated cell counts were derived. Profiled with immunoSEQ multiplex PCR; TCRdb holds only in-frame clones, not every one. The V and J calls and clone size were taken over from that table, and D and trimming were inferred from the DNA. Here the sample spans about 300,000 clones, roughly 90% being singletons. Trimming pared 4 bases from V and 0 bases from J, leaving 15 bases between. Germline CDR1 SEHNR, CDR2 FQNEAQ (reference sequence). The CDR3 spans 16 residues. V and J are TRBV7-9 and TRBJ2-5; possible D gene TRBD1, 8 bases. The source of this sequence is a man younger than 35 who had recovered from COVID-19. Sample: peripheral blood. The CDR3 spells CASSSNRGGNQETQYF. CDR3 sequence (DNA): TGTGCCAGCAGCTCCAACAGGGGGGGGAACCAAGAGACCCAGTACTTC.